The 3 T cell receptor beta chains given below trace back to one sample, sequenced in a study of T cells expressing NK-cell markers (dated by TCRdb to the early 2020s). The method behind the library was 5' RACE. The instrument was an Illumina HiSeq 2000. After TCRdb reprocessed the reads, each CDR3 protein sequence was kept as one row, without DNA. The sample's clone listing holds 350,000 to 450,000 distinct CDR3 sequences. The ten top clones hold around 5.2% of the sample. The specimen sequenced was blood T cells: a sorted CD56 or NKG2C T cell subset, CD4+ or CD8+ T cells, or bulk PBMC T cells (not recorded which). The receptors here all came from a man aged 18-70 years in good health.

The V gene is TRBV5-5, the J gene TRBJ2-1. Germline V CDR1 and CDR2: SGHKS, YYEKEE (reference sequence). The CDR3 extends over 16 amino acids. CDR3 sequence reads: CASSLGRMSSYNEQFF.

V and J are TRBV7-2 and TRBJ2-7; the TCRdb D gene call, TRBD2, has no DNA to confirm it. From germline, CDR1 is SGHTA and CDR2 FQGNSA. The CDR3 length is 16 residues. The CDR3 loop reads CASSAELAGESYEQYF.

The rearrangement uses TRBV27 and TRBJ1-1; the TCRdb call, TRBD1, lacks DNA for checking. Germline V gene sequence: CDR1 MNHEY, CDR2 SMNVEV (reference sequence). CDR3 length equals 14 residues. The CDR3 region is CASSYQGAATEAFF.